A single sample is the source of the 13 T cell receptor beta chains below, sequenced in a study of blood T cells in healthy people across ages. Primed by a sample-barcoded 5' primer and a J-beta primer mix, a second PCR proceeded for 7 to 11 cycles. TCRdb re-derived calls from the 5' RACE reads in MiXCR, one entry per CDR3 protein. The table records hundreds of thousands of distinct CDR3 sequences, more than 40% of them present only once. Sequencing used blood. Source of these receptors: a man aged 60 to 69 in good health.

The CDR3 DNA follows: TGTGCCAGCAGCTGGGGACAGGGGCTGAACACCATATATTTT. This codes for CASSWGQGLNTIYF. The chain couples TRBV5-5 to TRBJ1-3; TRBD1 matches at 10 bases. V lost 3 bases and J lost 7; bases outside the gene matches: 4. Germline loops: CDR1 SGHKS, CDR2 YYEKEE (reference sequence). The CDR3 has 14 residues.

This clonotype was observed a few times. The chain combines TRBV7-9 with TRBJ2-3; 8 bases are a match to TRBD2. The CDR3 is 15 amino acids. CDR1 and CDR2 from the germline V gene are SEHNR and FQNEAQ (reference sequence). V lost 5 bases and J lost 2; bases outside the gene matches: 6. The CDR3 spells CASSTTSGYTDTQYF. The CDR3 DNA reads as TGTGCCAGCAGCACTACTAGCGGTTACACAGATACGCAGTATTTT.

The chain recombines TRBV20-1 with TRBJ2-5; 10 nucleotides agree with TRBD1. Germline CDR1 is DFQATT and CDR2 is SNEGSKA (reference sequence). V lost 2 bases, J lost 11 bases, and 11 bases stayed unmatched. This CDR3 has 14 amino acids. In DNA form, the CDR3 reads TGCAGTGCTAGAAGGGGACAGGGGTACAATGAGCAGTACTTC. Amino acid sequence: CSARRGQGYNEQYF.

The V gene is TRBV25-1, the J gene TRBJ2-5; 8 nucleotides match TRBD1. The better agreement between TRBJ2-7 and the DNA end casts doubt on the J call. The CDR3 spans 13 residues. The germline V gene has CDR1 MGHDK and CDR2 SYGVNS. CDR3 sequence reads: CASTDRGGYEQYF. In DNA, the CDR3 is TGTGCCAGCACTGACAGGGGCGGCTACGAGCAGTACTTC.

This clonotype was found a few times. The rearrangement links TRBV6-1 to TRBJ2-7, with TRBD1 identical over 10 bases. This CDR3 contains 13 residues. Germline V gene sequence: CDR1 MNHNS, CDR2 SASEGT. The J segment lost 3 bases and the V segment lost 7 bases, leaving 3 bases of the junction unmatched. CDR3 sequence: CASKGTGDYEQYF. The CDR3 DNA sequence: TGTGCCAGCAAAGGGACAGGGGACTACGAGCAGTACTTC.

The CDR3 DNA follows: TGTGCCAGCAGTCAGACTAGTGCCGAGCAGTACTTC. Encoded protein: CASSQTSAEQYF. This chain uses TRBV6-6 with TRBJ2-7; maybe TRBD2 (6 bases). The CDR3 sequence is 12 residues long. With 5 bases removed from V and 6 bases from J, the gap between germline ends came to 11 bases. The germline V gene encodes CDR1 MNHNY and CDR2 SVGAGI (reference sequence).

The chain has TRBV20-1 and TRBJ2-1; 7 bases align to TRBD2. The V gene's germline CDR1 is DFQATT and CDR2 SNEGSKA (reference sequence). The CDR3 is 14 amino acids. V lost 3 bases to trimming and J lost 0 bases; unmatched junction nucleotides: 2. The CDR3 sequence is CSARSGNSYNEQFF. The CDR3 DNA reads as TGCAGTGCTAGGAGCGGGAACTCCTACAATGAGCAGTTCTTC.

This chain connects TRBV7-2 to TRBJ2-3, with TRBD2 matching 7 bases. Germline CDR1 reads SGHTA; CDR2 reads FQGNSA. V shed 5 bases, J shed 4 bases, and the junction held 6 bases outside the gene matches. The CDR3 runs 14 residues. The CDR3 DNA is TGTGCCAGCAGCGTCGGACTAGGGCCAGATACGCAGTATTTT. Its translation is CASSVGLGPDTQYF. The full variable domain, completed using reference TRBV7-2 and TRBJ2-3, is GAGVSQSPSNKVTEKGKDVELRCDPISGHTALYWYRQSLGQGLEFLIYFQGNSAPDKSGLPSDRFSAERTGGSVSTLTIQRTQQEDSAVYLCASSVGLGPDTQYFGPGTRLTVL.

The CDR3 region is CSASVPGNTIYF. In DNA form, the CDR3 reads TGCAGTGCATCGGTTCCTGGAAACACCATATATTTT. The chain employs TRBV20-1 and TRBJ1-3; D is uncertain. The CDR3 consists of 12 residues. From germline, CDR1 is DFQATT and CDR2 SNEGSKA (reference sequence). Trimming removed 6 bases at V and 2 bases at J, with 8 bases between.

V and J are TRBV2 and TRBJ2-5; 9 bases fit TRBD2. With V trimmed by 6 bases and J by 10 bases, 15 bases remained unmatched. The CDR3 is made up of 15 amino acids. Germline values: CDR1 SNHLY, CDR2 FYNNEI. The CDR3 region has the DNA TGTGCCAGCAGGGAAACCGGGACTAGCCCTCTGATCCAGTACTTC. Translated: CASRETGTSPLIQYF.

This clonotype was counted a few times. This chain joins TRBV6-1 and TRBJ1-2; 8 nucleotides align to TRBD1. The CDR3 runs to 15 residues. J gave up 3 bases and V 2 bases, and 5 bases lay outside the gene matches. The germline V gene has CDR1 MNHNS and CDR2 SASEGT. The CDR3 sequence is CASSEPAGGYYGYTF. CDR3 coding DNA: TGTGCCAGCAGTGAACCGGCAGGGGGCTACTATGGCTACACCTTC.

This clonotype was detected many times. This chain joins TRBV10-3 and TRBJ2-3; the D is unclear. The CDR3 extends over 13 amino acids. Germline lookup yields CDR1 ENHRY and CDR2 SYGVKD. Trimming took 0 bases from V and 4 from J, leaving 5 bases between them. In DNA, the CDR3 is TGTGCCATCAGTGAGTCCCCCCCAGATACGCAGTATTTT. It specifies CAISESPPDTQYF.

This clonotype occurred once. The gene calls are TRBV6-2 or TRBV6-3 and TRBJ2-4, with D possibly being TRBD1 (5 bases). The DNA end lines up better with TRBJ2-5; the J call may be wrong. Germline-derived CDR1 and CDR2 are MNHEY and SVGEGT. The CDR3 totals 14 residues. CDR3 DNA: TGTGCCAGCAGTTACGCATTAAGGGGAGAGACCCAGTACTTC. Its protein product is CASSYALRGETQYF.